This T cell receptor (beta chain) was sequenced in a study of blood T cells in healthy people across ages. There are 13 residues in the CDR3. With 7 bases clipped from V and 11 bases from J, the junction kept 15 bases outside the gene matches. Germline CDR1 is SQVTM and CDR2 is ANQGSEA. Extracted total RNA amounted to at least 6 micrograms for each sample. With a J-beta primer mix and a sample-barcoded 5' primer, a second PCR ran about 7 to 12 cycles. A tag from a template-switch adaptor with 12 random nucleotides marked each cDNA molecule. TCRdb processed the 5' RACE reads anew with MiXCR; each CDR3 protein has one entry. The sample shows hundreds of thousands of distinct CDR3 sequences, under 25% of them seen only once. In regard to this clonotype: Its antigen is as yet unknown. This could be a read error, since a much larger clone is one nucleotide away.

Regarding the study as a whole: Leaving the PBMCs unsorted stopped any conclusive comparison of naive versus antigen-experienced cells.

Source material: blood. This chain links TRBV29-1 with TRBJ2-5; 8 bases match TRBD1. The source is a man between 65 and 85 years old in good health. CDR3 nucleotides: TGCAGCGCCAGGACAGGGCCCTCCTACGGGCAGTACTTC. Translated: CSARTGPSYGQYF.